This T cell receptor (beta chain) was found in a study of blood T cell repertoires in COVID-19. The repertoire was sequenced with immunoSEQ multiplex PCR; TCRdb's copy has only in-frame clones and lacks some. The sample includes tens of thousands of clones, 83% seen only once; the top ten take roughly 5.7%. Germline CDR1 is GTSNPN and CDR2 is SVGIG (reference sequence). The CDR3 length is 15 residues. The germline V and J ends were trimmed by 0 bases and 3 bases, with 9 bases remaining between them. This chain joins TRBV30 and TRBJ1-6, with D possibly being TRBD1 (6 bases). The sequenced material came from peripheral blood. The sequence was obtained from a woman aged 55 to 70 with acute or convalescent COVID-19. The CDR3 loop is CAWSVGAVYNSPLHF. DNA of the CDR3: TGTGCCTGGAGTGTGGGGGCAGTCTATAATTCACCCCTCCACTTT.